The clone carrying this T cell receptor (beta chain) was observed a few times. Antigen specificity is unknown. This record belongs to a study of T-cell memory formation after mild COVID-19. About the study: Among the donors, TCR clusters were largely specific to each donor.

Germline CDR1 reads SGDLS; CDR2 reads YYNGEE. This CDR3 is 17 amino acids long. Trimming removed 0 bases from V and 6 bases from J, with 20 bases in between. TCRdb independently ran MiXCR on the 5' RACE reads; one entry per CDR3 protein. In the table there are roughly 340,000 distinct CDR3 sequences, 20% to 25% of which are singletons. Study observations and caveats: Most CD4+ clones that shrank were in CM and EM, while CD8+ ones turned up in EMRA.

The gene calls are TRBV9 and TRBJ2-3, with a possible D match to TRBD2 (7 bases). The clonotype was recovered from a man aged 18 to 35 who had mild COVID-19 (a few samples of this study predate the infection). Cell type and time point are not known. Sequences were obtained from PBMCs or a T cell subset sorted from them (not recorded which). The CDR3 DNA is TGTGCCAGCAGCGTAGCTGTTCGGGGGGCCGGGTCGGATACGCAGTATTTT. Its protein is CASSVAVRGAGSDTQYF.